This T cell receptor beta chain stems from a study of siplizumab effects on memory and regulatory T cells. Study findings and constraints: Naive or memory phenotype assignment was not possible for roughly 75-96% of proliferating CD4+ or CD8+ clones. Proof of suppressive function in proliferating Tregs from siplizumab cultures was not established.

Note on this clone: Its target is not known.

V lost 5 bases to trimming and J lost 4 bases; unmatched junction nucleotides: 5. This CDR3 comprises 15 residues. Germline V gene sequence: CDR1 SGHAT, CDR2 FQDESV (reference sequence). TCRdb keeps only in-frame clones here, not all; method: immunoSEQ multiplex PCR. Of fewer than 70,000 clones in the sample, over 75% were seen once. The chain couples TRBV11-1 to TRBJ2-2; 9 nucleotides match TRBD2. This TCR was recovered from a human donor in good health. Source material: Tregs sorted from blood. CDR3: CASSLGTSITGELFF. For the CDR3, the DNA is TGTGCCAGCAGCCTCGGGACTAGCATCACCGGGGAGCTGTTTTTT.